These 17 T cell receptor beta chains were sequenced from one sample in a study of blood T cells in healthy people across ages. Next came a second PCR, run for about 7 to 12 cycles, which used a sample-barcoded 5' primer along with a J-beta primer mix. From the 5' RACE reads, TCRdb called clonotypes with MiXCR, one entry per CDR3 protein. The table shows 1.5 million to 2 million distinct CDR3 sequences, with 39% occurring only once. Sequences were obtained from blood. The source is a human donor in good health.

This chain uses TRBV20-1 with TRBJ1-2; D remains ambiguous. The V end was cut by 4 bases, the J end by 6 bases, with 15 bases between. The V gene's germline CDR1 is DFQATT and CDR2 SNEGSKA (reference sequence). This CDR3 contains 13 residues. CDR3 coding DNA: TGCAGTGCTATTCTTGCAGGACGACATGGCTACACCTTC. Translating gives CSAILAGRHGYTF.

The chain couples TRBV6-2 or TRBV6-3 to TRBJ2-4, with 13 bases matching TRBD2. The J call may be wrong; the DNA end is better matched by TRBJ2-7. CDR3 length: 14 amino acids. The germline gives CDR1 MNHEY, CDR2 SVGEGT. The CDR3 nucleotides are TGTGCCAGCACCGGACTAGCGGGGGTTCGCGAGCAGTACTTC. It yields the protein CASTGLAGVREQYF.

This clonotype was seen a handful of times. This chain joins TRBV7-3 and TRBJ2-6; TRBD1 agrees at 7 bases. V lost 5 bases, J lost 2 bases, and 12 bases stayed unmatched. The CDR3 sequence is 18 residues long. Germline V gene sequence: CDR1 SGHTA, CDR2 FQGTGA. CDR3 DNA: TGTGCCAGCAGCCCCTCCGGGACAGTAGAGACTGGGGCCAACGTCCTGACTTTC. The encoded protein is CASSPSGTVETGANVLTF.

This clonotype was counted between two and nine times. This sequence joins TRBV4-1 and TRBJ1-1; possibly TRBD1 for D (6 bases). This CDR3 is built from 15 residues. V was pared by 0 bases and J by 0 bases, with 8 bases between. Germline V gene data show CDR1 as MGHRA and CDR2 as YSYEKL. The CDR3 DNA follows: TGCGCCAGCAGCCAAGAAACAGGGCTGAACACTGAAGCTTTCTTT. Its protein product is CASSQETGLNTEAFF.

The CDR3 DNA reads TGTGCCAGCAGCTTAGCGCGTGAGTCCTACGAGCAGTACTTC. This codes for CASSLARESYEQYF. The V call is TRBV7-2, the J call TRBJ2-7; D unresolved. V was clipped by 0 bases and J by 1 base, with 7 bases between them. This CDR3 region has 14 residues. The germline CDR1 and CDR2 sequences are SGHTA and FQGNSA.

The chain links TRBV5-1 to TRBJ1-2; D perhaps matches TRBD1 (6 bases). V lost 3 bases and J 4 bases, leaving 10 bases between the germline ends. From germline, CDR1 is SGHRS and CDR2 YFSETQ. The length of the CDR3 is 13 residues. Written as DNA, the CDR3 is TGCGCCAGCAGCTACCAGGACAGCTATGGCTACACCTTC. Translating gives CASSYQDSYGYTF.

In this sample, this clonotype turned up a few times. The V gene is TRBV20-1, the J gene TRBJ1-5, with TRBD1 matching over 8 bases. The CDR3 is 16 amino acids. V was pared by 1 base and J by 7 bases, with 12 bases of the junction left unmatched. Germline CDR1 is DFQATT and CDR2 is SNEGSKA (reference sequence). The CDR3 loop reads CSARGVFEQGDQPQHF. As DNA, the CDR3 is TGCAGTGCTAGAGGCGTTTTCGAACAGGGGGACCAGCCCCAGCATTTT.

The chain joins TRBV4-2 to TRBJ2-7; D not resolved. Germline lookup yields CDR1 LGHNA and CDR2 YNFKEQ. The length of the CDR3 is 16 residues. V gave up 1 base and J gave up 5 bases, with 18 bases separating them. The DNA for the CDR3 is TGTGCCAGCAGCCAAGGGGTGGTGCAGGCAGACAACGAGCAGTACTTC. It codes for CASSQGVVQADNEQYF.

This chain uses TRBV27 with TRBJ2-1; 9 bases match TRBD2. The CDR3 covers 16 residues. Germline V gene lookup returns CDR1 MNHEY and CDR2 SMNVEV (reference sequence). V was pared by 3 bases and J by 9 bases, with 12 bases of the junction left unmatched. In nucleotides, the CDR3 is TGTGCCAGCAGTTTCCTCGCTAGCGGGACTAAGGGTGAGCAGTTCTTC. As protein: CASSFLASGTKGEQFF.

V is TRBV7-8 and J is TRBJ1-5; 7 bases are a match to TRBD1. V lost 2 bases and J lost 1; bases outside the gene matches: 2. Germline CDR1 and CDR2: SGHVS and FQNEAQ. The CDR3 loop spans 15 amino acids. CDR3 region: CASSLTGESNQPQHF. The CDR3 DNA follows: TGTGCCAGCAGCTTAACAGGGGAAAGCAATCAGCCCCAGCATTTT.

CDR3: CASSLEGRGWTDTQYF. In DNA form, the CDR3 reads TGTGCCAGCAGCTTAGAGGGGCGCGGGTGGACAGATACGCAGTATTTT. The rearrangement links TRBV7-2 to TRBJ2-3, with D perhaps being TRBD1 or TRBD2 (5 bases each). Trimming removed 1 base from V and 3 bases from J, with 14 bases in between. The CDR3 covers 16 residues. Germline-derived CDR1 and CDR2 are SGHTA and FQGNSA.

CDR3 region: CASSSSRNTGELFF. CDR3 nucleotides: TGTGCCAGCAGCTCCTCCAGGAACACCGGGGAGCTGTTTTTT. This chain joins TRBV7-2 and TRBJ2-2; D unclear. Trimming stripped 4 bases from V and 1 base from J, with 7 bases between. The length of the CDR3 is 14 residues. The germline CDR1 and CDR2 sequences are SGHTA and FQGNSA.

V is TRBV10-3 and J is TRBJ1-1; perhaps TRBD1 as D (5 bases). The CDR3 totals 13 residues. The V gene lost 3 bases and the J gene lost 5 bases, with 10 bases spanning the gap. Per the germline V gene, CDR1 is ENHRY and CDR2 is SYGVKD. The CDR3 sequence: CAISEGQGTEAFF. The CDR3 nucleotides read TGTGCCATCAGTGAAGGTCAGGGAACTGAAGCTTTCTTT.

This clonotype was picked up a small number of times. The CDR3 DNA reads TGTGCCAGCAGCCCAAGGGGTATTAGAGAGACCCAGTACTTC. Protein product: CASSPRGIRETQYF. This chain links TRBV7-2 with TRBJ2-5, with TRBD1 as a possible D gene (5 bases). The germline gives CDR1 SGHTA, CDR2 FQGNSA. CDR3 length: 14 amino acids. Trimming took 5 bases from V and 4 from J, leaving 14 bases between them.

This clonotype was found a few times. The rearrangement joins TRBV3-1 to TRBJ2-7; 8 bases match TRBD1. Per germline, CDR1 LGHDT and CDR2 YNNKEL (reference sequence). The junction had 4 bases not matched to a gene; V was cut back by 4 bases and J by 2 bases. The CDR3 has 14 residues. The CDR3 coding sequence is TGTGCCAGCAGCCGCGGGACAGGTCCCTACGAGCAGTACTTC. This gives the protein CASSRGTGPYEQYF.

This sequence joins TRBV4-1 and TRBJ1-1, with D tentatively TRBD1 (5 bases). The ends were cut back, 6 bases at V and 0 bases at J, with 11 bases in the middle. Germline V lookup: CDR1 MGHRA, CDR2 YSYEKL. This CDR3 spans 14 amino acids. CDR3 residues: CASRRGILNTEAFF. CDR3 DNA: TGCGCCAGCAGGCGGGGCATATTGAACACTGAAGCTTTCTTT.

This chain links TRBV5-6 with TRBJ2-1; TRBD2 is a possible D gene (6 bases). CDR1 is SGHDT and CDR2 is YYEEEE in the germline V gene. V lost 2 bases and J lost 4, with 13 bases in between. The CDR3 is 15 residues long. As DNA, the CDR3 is TGTGCCAGCAGCTTCAAACTAGCCGGGTACAATGAGCAGTTCTTC. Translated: CASSFKLAGYNEQFF.